This T cell receptor (beta chain) was captured in a study of blood T cell repertoires in COVID-19. Whole-study context: The recovered donors of Cohort 3 showed two negative PCRs, clearance, or symptom resolution. Donors in the United States, Italy and Spain gave samples during acute or convalescent COVID-19. The analysed material was cDNA or gDNA that came from T cells, B-cell-depleted T cells, or PBMCs.

Everyone who took part was roughly 18 to 89 years old, and they came from about two dozen US areas. CDR3 length: 13 amino acids. V was clipped by 4 bases and J by 7 bases; unmatched bases: 2. CDR1 MNHEY and CDR2 SMNVEV come from the germline V gene (reference sequence). The repertoire was sequenced with immunoSEQ multiplex PCR; TCRdb's copy has only in-frame clones and lacks some. The table lists approximately 190,000 clones, around 83% of them singletons, with roughly 25% in the top ten. Material for sequencing was PBMCs or T cells enriched from blood (not recorded which). This clonotype was obtained from a woman aged 40 to 55 in a cohort exposed to, infected with or recovered from COVID-19 (not recorded which). This chain connects TRBV27 to TRBJ1-2; 11 bases match TRBD1. The DNA for the CDR3 is TGTGCCAGCAGTTGGACAGGGGGCAGTGGCTACACCTTC. Amino acids: CASSWTGGSGYTF.